This T cell receptor beta chain appears in the sequencing data of a study of shared clonotypes between healthy human individuals. Profiling relied on immunoSEQ multiplex PCR, and the TCRdb table lists in-frame clones only, not all of them. The data hold approximately 1,500,000 clones, with under 99% observed a single time. The germline V gene has CDR1 KGHSH and CDR2 LQKENI. V was clipped by 5 bases and J by 8 bases, with 18 bases between them. This CDR3 comprises 14 residues. The specimen was naive CD4+ T cells sorted from blood. Subset meaning: CD45RA+ positively selected. The chain is built from TRBV18 and TRBJ1-1, with a tentative D call TRBD1 (6 bases). The receptor was derived from a man younger than 40 in good health. CDR3 in DNA: TGTGCCAGCTCAGCAACCGGGACACCGCCCGAAGCTTTCTTT. Its translation is CASSATGTPPEAFF.